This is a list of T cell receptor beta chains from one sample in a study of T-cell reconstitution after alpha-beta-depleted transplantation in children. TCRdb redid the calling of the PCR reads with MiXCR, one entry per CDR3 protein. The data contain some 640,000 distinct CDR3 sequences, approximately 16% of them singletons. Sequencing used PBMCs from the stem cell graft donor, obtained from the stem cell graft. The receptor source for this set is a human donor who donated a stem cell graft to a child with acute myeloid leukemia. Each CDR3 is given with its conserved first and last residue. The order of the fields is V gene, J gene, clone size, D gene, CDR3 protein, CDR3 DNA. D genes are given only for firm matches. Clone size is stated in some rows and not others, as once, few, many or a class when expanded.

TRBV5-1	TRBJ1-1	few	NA	CASSFRAGPDFEAFF	TGCGCCAGCAGCTTTCGGGCAGGGCCGGATTTTGAAGCTTTCTTT
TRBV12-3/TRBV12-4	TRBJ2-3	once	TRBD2	CACSPLAGGPIGTDTQYF	TGTGCCTGCAGTCCACTAGCGGGGGGCCCCATCGGCACAGATACGCAGTATTTT
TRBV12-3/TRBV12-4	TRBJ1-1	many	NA	CASSFGHLGTEAFF	TGTGCCAGCAGTTTCGGACACCTGGGCACTGAAGCTTTCTTT
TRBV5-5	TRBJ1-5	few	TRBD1	CASSPLTGTNQPQHF	TGTGCCAGCAGCCCCCTGACAGGGACCAATCAGCCCCAGCATTTT
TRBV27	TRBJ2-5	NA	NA	CATQPPGAAETQYF	TGTGCCACCCAACCCCCCGGGGCCGCAGAGACCCAGTACTTC
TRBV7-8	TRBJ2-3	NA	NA	CASSLILDPAGTDTQYF	TGTGCCAGCAGCTTAATACTGGACCCTGCCGGCACAGATACGCAGTATTTT
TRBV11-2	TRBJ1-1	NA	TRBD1	CASSSTGGRVNTEAFF	TGTGCCAGCAGCTCCACAGGGGGCCGGGTGAACACTGAAGCTTTCTTT
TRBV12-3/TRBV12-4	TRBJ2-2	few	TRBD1	CASRSTGTGNTGELFF	TGTGCCAGCAGATCTACCGGGACAGGGAACACCGGGGAGCTGTTTTTT
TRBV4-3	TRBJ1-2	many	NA	CASSQSASNYGYTF	TGCGCCAGCAGCCAATCAGCCTCTAACTATGGCTACACCTTC
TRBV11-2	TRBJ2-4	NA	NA	CASSFIRDKGNIQYF	TGTGCCAGCAGCTTCATCCGGGACAAGGGCAACATTCAGTACTTC
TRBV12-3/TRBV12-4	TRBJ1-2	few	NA	CASSLRAGVDGYTF	TGTGCCAGCAGTTTAAGAGCCGGGGTCGATGGCTACACCTTC
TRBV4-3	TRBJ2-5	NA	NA	CASSQDRLGGTQYF	TGCGCCAGCAGCCAAGACCGCCTAGGGGGGACCCAGTACTTC
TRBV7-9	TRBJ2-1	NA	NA	CASSFDKSLDEQFF	TGTGCCAGCAGCTTCGACAAGTCCTTGGATGAGCAGTTCTTC
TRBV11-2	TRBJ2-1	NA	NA	CASSQSAPYNEQFF	TGTGCCAGCAGCCAGTCAGCCCCCTACAATGAGCAGTTCTTC
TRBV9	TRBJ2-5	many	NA	CASNRGFQETQYF	TGTGCCAGCAACCGGGGGTTCCAAGAGACCCAGTACTTC
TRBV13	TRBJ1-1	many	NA	CASSSGPGRDRAFF	TGTGCCAGCAGCTCCGGCCCCGGCAGGGACCGAGCTTTCTTT
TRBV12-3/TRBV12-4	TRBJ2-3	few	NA	CASCPRHPDTQYF	TGTGCAAGCTGCCCCCGCCATCCGGATACGCAGTATTTT
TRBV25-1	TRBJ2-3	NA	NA	CASSGATDTDTQYF	TGTGCCAGCAGTGGGGCGACAGACACAGATACGCAGTATTTT
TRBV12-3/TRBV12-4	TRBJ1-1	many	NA	CASRPGRGTEAFF	TGTGCCAGCAGGCCCGGCAGGGGCACTGAAGCTTTCTTT
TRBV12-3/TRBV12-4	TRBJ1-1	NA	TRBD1	CASSRGTGRSGTEAFF	TGTGCCAGCAGCCGGGGGACAGGGAGGTCGGGCACTGAAGCTTTCTTT
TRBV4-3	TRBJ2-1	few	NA	CASSQELPRSHYNEQFF	TGCGCCAGCAGCCAAGAATTGCCCAGGTCCCACTACAATGAGCAGTTCTTC
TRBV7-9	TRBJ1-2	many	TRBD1	CASSLRTGNGYTF	TGTGCCAGCAGTTTAAGGACAGGGAATGGCTACACCTTC
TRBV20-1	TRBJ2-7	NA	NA	CSAYGPQGPSYDQYF	TGCAGTGCCTACGGCCCGCAGGGCCCCTCCTACGACCAGTACTTC
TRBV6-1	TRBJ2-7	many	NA	CASETAVSGTYEQYF	TGTGCCAGCGAAACGGCGGTGTCAGGGACCTACGAGCAGTACTTC
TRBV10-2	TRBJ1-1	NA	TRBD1	CASKGGGGTEAFF	TGCGCCAGCAAGGGAGGGGGCGGCACTGAAGCTTTCTTT
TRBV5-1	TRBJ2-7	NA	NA	CASSLESTTYEQYF	TGCGCCAGCAGCTTAGAGTCCACTACCTACGAGCAGTACTTC